The T cell receptor beta chain described here comes from a study of T cell responses to AZD1222 COVID-19 vaccine. Study-level findings and limits: Repertoire collection took place solely once the T cell response had peaked. Once two AZD1222 doses were given, Spike-specific TCR breadth and depth went up.

V lost 6 bases, J lost 7 bases, and 16 bases lay in between. This CDR3 comprises 14 residues. The germline V gene encodes CDR1 SGDLS and CDR2 YYNGEE. In the case of this clone: Its antigen is unidentified.

Some clones are missing from TCRdb's copy, which holds only in-frame ones; the method was immunoSEQ multiplex PCR. The sample includes 150,000 to 200,000 clones, 94% of them seen just once. The gene calls are TRBV9 and TRBJ2-2; D may match TRBD1 or TRBD2 (6 bases each). This TCR was recovered from an adult who received the AZD1222 COVID-19 vaccine. Material: peripheral blood, obtained 28 days after the second AZD1222 dose. The CDR3 reads CASTPGGQGGELFF. The CDR3 DNA sequence: TGTGCCAGCACCCCCGGGGGCCAGGGCGGGGAGCTGTTTTTT.